This TCR beta chain was recorded in a study of T cells after yellow fever vaccination. Study-level points and caveats: Although most clonotypes did not, a small share appeared in both CD4 and CD8 compartments.

Germline CDR1 SEHNR, CDR2 FQNEAQ (reference sequence). Between the trimmed V and J ends, which lost 11 bases and 3 bases, there was a span of 15 bases. The CDR3 has 13 amino acids. Each CDR3 protein is one row after TCRdb ran MiXCR on the 5' RACE reads. The sample shows hundreds of thousands of distinct CDR3 sequences, 15% to 20% of them seen only once. This clonotype showed up just a few times. No antigen is known for it. This receptor was taken from a man aged 30 to 45 who received the YFV17D yellow fever vaccine. The sample here was PBMCs, taken 15 days after the yellow fever booster vaccination. This chain joins TRBV7-9 and TRBJ2-3; either TRBD1 or TRBD2 may fit D (6 bases each). The CDR3 DNA follows: TGTGCCTCGGGGGCTTCGGGTACAGATACGCAGTATTTT. This sequence encodes CASGASGTDTQYF.